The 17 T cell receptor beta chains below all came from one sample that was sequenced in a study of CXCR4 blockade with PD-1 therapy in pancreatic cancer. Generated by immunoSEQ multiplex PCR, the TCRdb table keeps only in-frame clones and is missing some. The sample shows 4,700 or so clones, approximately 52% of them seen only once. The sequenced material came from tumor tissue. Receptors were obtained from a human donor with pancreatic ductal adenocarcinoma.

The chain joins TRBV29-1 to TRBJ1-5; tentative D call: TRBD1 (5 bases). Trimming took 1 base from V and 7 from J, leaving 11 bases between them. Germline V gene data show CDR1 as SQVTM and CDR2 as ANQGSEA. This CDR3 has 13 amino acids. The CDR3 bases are TGCAGCGTTGAAGGGCAGGGTGGACAGCCCCAGCATTTT. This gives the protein CSVEGQGGQPQHF.

CDR3 coding DNA: TGTGCCACCAGCTCGGGACAGGGTTTCAAAAACATTCAGTACTTC. Protein product: CATSSGQGFKNIQYF. The chain uses TRBV15 and TRBJ2-4; 9 bases are shared with TRBD1. There are 15 residues in the CDR3. The trim removed 5 bases at V and 3 bases at J, leaving 5 bases unmatched. Per germline, CDR1 LNHNV and CDR2 YYDKDF (reference sequence).

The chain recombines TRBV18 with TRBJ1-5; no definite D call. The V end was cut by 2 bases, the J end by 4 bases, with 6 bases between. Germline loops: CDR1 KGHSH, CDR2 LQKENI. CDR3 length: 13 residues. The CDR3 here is CASSPYGNQPQHF. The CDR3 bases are TGTGCCAGCTCACCATACGGGAATCAGCCCCAGCATTTT.

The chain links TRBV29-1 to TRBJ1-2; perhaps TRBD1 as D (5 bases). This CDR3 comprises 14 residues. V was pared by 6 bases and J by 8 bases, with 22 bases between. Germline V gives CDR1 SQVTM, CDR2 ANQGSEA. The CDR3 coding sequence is TGCAGCGTCGAGATATCCGGGATTAAGGGGGGCTACACCTTC. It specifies CSVEISGIKGGYTF.

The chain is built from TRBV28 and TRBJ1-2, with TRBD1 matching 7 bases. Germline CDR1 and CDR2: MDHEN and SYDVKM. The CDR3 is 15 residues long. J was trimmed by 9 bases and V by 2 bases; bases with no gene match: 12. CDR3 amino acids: CASSLRTGPRGRYTF. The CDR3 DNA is TGTGCCAGCAGTTTAAGGACAGGTCCAAGGGGTCGCTACACCTTC.

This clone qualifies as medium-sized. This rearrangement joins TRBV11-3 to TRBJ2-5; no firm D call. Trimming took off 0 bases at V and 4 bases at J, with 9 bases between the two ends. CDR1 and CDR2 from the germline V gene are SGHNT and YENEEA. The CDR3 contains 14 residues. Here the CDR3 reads CASSLDLFLETQYF. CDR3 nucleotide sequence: TGTGCCAGCAGCTTAGATTTATTTCTAGAGACCCAGTACTTC.

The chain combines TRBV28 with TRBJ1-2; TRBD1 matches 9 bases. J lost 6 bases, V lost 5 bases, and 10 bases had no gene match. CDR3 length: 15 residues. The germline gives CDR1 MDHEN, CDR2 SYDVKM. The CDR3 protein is CASSPRQGGRDGYTF. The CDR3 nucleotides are TGTGCCAGCAGTCCGCGACAGGGGGGGCGTGATGGCTACACCTTC.

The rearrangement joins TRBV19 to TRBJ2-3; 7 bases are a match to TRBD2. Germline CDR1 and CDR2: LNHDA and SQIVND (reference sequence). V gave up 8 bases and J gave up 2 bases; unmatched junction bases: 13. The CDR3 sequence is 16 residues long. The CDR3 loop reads CASGLGEAGDTDTQYF. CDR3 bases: TGTGCCAGTGGCCTGGGTGAGGCGGGGGACACAGATACGCAGTATTTT.

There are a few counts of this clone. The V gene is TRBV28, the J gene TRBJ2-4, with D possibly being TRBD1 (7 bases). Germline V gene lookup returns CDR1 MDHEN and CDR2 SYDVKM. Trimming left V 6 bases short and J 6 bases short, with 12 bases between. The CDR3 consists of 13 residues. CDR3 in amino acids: CASREGAGNIQYF. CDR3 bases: TGTGCCAGCAGGGAGGGGGCAGGAAACATTCAGTACTTC.

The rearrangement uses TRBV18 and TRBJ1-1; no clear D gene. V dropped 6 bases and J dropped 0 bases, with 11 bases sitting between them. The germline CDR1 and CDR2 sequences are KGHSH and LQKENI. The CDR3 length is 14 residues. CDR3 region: CASSLGNVNTEAFF. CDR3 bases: TGTGCCAGCTCGCTCGGGAATGTGAACACTGAAGCTTTCTTT. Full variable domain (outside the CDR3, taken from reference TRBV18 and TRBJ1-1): NAGVMQNPRHLVRRRGQEARLRCSPMKGHSHVYWYRQLPEEGLKFMVYLQKENIIDESGMPKERFSAEFPKEGPSILRIQQVVRGDSAAYFCASSLGNVNTEAFFGQGTRLTVV.

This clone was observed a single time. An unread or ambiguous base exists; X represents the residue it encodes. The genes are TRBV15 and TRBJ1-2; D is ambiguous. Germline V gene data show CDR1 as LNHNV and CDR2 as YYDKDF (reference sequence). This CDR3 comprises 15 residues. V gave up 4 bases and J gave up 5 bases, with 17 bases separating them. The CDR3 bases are TGTGCCACCAGCACCCGAGAGGGRGGCGCTTATGGCTACACCTTC. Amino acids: CATSTREXGAYGYTF. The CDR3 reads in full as CATSTREGGAYGYTF.

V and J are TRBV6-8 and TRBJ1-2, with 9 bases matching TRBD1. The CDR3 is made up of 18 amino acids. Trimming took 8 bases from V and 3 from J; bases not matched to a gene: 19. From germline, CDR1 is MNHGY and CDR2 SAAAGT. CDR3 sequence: CASHLNRDREGPYYGYTF. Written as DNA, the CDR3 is TGTGCCAGCCATCTTAATAGGGACAGGGAAGGACCCTACTATGGCTACACCTTC.

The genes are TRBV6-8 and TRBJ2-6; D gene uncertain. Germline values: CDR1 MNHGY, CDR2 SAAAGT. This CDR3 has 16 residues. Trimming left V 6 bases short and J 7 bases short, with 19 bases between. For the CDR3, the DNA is TGTGCCAGCAGAATCGGAGCGCATCTGGGAGCCAACGTCCTGACTTTC. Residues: CASRIGAHLGANVLTF.

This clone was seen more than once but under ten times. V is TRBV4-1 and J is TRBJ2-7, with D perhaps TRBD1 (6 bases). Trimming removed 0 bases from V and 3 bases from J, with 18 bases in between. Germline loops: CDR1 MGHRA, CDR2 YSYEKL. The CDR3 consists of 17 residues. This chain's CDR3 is CASSQDIGTINHYEQYF. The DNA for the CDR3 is TGCGCCAGCAGCCAAGATATCGGGACAATCAACCACTACGAGCAGTACTTC.

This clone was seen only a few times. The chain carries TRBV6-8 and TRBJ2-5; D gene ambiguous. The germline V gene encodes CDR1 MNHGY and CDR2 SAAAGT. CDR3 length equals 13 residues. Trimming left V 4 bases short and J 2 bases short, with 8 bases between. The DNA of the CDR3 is TGTGCCAGCAGTTTCGGACGGCAAGAGACCCAGTACTTC. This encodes CASSFGRQETQYF.

In DNA, the CDR3 is TGTGCCAGCTCACCGGGACAGGGGTCGGGCGAGCAGTACTTC. It specifies CASSPGQGSGEQYF. The chain combines TRBV18 with TRBJ2-7; the match to TRBD1 covers 10 bases. There are 14 residues in the CDR3. The ends lost 3 bases at V and 6 bases at J; junction bases unmatched: 5. The germline V gene has CDR1 KGHSH and CDR2 LQKENI.

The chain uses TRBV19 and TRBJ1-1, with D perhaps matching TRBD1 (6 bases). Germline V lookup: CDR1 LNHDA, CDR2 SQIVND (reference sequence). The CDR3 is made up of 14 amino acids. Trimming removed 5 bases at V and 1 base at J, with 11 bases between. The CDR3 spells CASSPQTGNTEAFF. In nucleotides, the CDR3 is TGTGCCAGTAGTCCACAGACAGGGAACACTGAAGCTTTCTTT.